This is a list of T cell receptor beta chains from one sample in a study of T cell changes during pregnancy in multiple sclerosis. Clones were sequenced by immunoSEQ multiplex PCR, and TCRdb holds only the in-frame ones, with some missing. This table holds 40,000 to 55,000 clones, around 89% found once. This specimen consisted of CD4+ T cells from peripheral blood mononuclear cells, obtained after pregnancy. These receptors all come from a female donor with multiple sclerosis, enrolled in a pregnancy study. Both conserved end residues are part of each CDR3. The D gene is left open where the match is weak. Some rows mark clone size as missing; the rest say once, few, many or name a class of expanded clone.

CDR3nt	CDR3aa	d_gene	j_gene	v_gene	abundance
TGTGCCAGCAGCTTAGAACCAGGGGCTCCCTCCTACGAGCAGTACTTC	CASSLEPGAPSYEQYF	NA	TRBJ2-7	TRBV7-2	NA
TGTGCCACCAAAGACACGGACTATAACACCGGGGAGCTGTTTTTT	CATKDTDYNTGELFF	NA	TRBJ2-2	TRBV6-6	once
TGTGCCAGCAGTGGGGGACAGGGGGCTTTCTCCTACGAGCAGTACTTC	CASSGGQGAFSYEQYF	TRBD1	TRBJ2-7	TRBV6-1	NA
TGTGCCAGCAGCCCCGGACTAGCGGGAGCAAATGAGCAGTTCTTC	CASSPGLAGANEQFF	TRBD2	TRBJ2-1	TRBV6-5	once
TGTGCCAGCAGTCAGGGGGATAGCAATCAGCCCCAGCATTTT	CASSQGDSNQPQHF	TRBD1	TRBJ1-5	TRBV6-1	NA
TGTGCCAGCAGCTTAGCGGGGCCCGGGACAGGGGTCGAGCAGTACTTC	CASSLAGPGTGVEQYF	TRBD1	TRBJ2-7	TRBV7-2	NA
TGTGCCTGGAGTACCCTCGGACAGGGGTCTTCTGAAGCTTTCTTT	CAWSTLGQGSSEAFF	TRBD1	TRBJ1-1	TRBV30	few
TGTGCCACCATGACTAGCGGGTCGTACCAAGAGACCCAGTACTTC	CATMTSGSYQETQYF	TRBD2	TRBJ2-5	TRBV10-3	NA
TGCGCCAGCAGCCCCGACTATAGCAATCAGCCCCAGCATTTT	CASSPDYSNQPQHF	NA	TRBJ1-5	TRBV5-1	NA
TGTGCCAGCTCACCGGGACAGGGCAAGAGCAATCAGCCCCAGCATTTT	CASSPGQGKSNQPQHF	TRBD1	TRBJ1-5	TRBV18	NA
TGTGCCAGCAGCGTGGGACAGACCTACGAGCAGTACTTC	CASSVGQTYEQYF	TRBD1	TRBJ2-7	TRBV7-2	once
TGTGCCTGGAGTGTACGCCGCGTCGAAGCTTTCTTT	CAWSVRRVEAFF	NA	TRBJ1-1	TRBV30	medium-sized
TGTGCCAGCAGCCCGTGGACAGGACTAGCGGGAGCGGGGCAAGAGACCCAGTACTTC	CASSPWTGLAGAGQETQYF	TRBD2	TRBJ2-5	TRBV7-9	NA
TGTGCCAGCAGTGAAGCGCAGGCCCGATCAGATACGCAGTATTTT	CASSEAQARSDTQYF	NA	TRBJ2-3	TRBV6-1	NA
TGTGCCAGCAGTTTTAGCGGGAGCTCCTACGAGCAGTACTTC	CASSFSGSSYEQYF	TRBD2	TRBJ2-7	TRBV27	NA
TGCGCCAGCAGGTCCATGGACATTTCTAGCACAGATACGCAGTATTTT	CASRSMDISSTDTQYF	NA	TRBJ2-3	TRBV5-1	NA
TGTGCCACCGTACAGGGGGCAGACTACACTGAAGCTTTCTTT	CATVQGADYTEAFF	TRBD1	TRBJ1-1	TRBV2	NA
TGTGCCAGCAGTGTAGACAGCTCTGGAAACACCATATATTTT	CASSVDSSGNTIYF	NA	TRBJ1-3	TRBV6-1	NA
TGTGCCAGCCAGGAGCCAGGGACTGCAACTAATGAAAAACTGTTTTTT	CASQEPGTATNEKLFF	NA	TRBJ1-4	TRBV28	NA
TGTGCCAGCAGCTTAGCATTGGCGGGAGAGACCCAGTACTTC	CASSLALAGETQYF	NA	TRBJ2-5	TRBV11-2	NA
TGTGCCAGCAGCGTCAGGGTTGGGCAGCCCCAGCATTTT	CASSVRVGQPQHF	NA	TRBJ1-5	TRBV5-6	NA
TGTGCCAGCAGTAAACTGACTAGCGGGAGGGCCAGCGAGCAGTACTTC	CASSKLTSGRASEQYF	TRBD2	TRBJ2-7	TRBV27	NA
TGCGCCAGCAGCCGCCTCTACGAATCGGGGGGGCTCACCGGGGAGCTGTTTTTT	CASSRLYESGGLTGELFF	TRBD2	TRBJ2-2	TRBV4-3	NA
TGCGCCAGCAGCCAAGATCAAGGGGGAGGGTCGTGGGAGACCCAGTACTTC	CASSQDQGGGSWETQYF	NA	TRBJ2-5	TRBV4-1	NA
TGTGCCAGCACCTTTGAGGACACTGAAGCTTTCTTT	CASTFEDTEAFF	NA	TRBJ1-1	TRBV7-9	few
TGTGCCAGCAGTTTAGCCGATAGCTCCTACAATGAGCAGTTCTTC	CASSLADSSYNEQFF	NA	TRBJ2-1	TRBV6-6	NA
TGCGCCAGCAGCGCAGTTCAGGGGAAGGGGACCGGGGAGCTGTTTTTT	CASSAVQGKGTGELFF	NA	TRBJ2-2	TRBV5-1	NA
TGCGCCAGCAGCTTGGGCGAGGGTTTGGGCACTGAAGCTTTCTTT	CASSLGEGLGTEAFF	NA	TRBJ1-1	TRBV5-1	NA
TGTGCCAGTAGTTTACCCTCTCCTTCCAGTCGATATGGCTACACCTTC	CASSLPSPSSRYGYTF	NA	TRBJ1-2	TRBV19	NA
TGTGCCAGCGGACAGAGCCCAGAGACCCAGTACTTC	CASGQSPETQYF	NA	TRBJ2-5	TRBV6-5	NA
TGCGCCAGCAGCTTGACACTAGCGATCGGAGAGACCCAGTACTTC	CASSLTLAIGETQYF	TRBD2	TRBJ2-5	TRBV5-1	NA
TGTGCCAGCAGCGTAGGCCGGACAGGGATGAATGAAAAACTGTTTTTT	CASSVGRTGMNEKLFF	TRBD1	TRBJ1-4	TRBV9	NA
TGTGCCAGCTCACATACTAGCGGAGTTACCACAGATACGCAGTATTTT	CASSHTSGVTTDTQYF	TRBD2	TRBJ2-3	TRBV18	NA
TGTGCCAGCAGTTTAAGTGGCAGGGGAACAACAGATACGCAGTATTTT	CASSLSGRGTTDTQYF	NA	TRBJ2-3	TRBV27	NA
TGTGCCAGCAGCTTAGAGCGGCCCGGGGGGGATACGCAGTATTTT	CASSLERPGGDTQYF	TRBD2	TRBJ2-3	TRBV7-6	NA
TGCAGCGCGGGCCCCCTGAGCCTAGCGGGGGGAGGGACCGGGGAGCTGTTTTTT	CSAGPLSLAGGGTGELFF	TRBD2	TRBJ2-2	TRBV29-1	once
TGTGCCAGCAGCCCTGGACGGGGTTCGTACGAGCAGTACTTC	CASSPGRGSYEQYF	NA	TRBJ2-7	TRBV28	NA
TGCGCCAGCAGCTTGACAGGGGGTAACTACGAGCAGTACTTC	CASSLTGGNYEQYF	TRBD1	TRBJ2-7	TRBV5-1	NA
TGCAGCGCTGCGGACAGGGACTATGGCTACACCTTC	CSAADRDYGYTF	TRBD1	TRBJ1-2	TRBV29-1	once
TGTGCCAGCAGCTTCAGTCGCTCCCCGGGGGAAACGAGGGAGCAGTACTTC	CASSFSRSPGETREQYF	NA	TRBJ2-7	TRBV7-2	NA
TGTGCCAGTAGTTACAGGCCCCAAAACACTGAAGCTTTCTTT	CASSYRPQNTEAFF	NA	TRBJ1-1	TRBV19	NA
TGTGCCAGCAGCTTATGGACTAGCGGGACTAATGAGCAGTTCTTC	CASSLWTSGTNEQFF	TRBD2	TRBJ2-1	TRBV7-9	NA
TGTGCCAGCAGCCAAGCGCTGCTAGCTAACTATGGCTACACCTTC	CASSQALLANYGYTF	NA	TRBJ1-2	TRBV4-2	NA
TGTGCCAGCAGCCCGCAGTCTCTAGCGGGAGGCACAGATACGCAGTATTTT	CASSPQSLAGGTDTQYF	TRBD2	TRBJ2-3	TRBV5-6	NA
TGTGCCAGCAGCTTAGGAGGGGGAGAAGGAGGCTACACCTTC	CASSLGGGEGGYTF	NA	TRBJ1-2	TRBV7-9	NA
TGTGCCTGGCGTCCCCGGGACACTCTAGCCAAAAACATTCAGTACTTC	CAWRPRDTLAKNIQYF	NA	TRBJ2-4	TRBV30	NA
TGTGCCAGCAGCCCATTTTTGGACTTGAACGGCTACACCTTC	CASSPFLDLNGYTF	NA	TRBJ1-2	TRBV14	NA
TGTGCCAGCAGCTTGCTAAGCGGGAGGGACAATGAGCAGTTCTTC	CASSLLSGRDNEQFF	TRBD2	TRBJ2-1	TRBV11-3	NA
TGTGCCTGGGAACTAGCGTCTACGCAAGAGACCCAGTACTTC	CAWELASTQETQYF	TRBD2	TRBJ2-5	TRBV30	NA
TGTGCCAGCAGTCCCGCGGGGCGGGAGAGCACAGATACGCAGTATTTT	CASSPAGRESTDTQYF	TRBD2	TRBJ2-3	TRBV2	NA
TGTGCCATCCAGACTAGCGGGCAAAGCTCCTACAATGAGCAGTTCTTC	CAIQTSGQSSYNEQFF	TRBD2	TRBJ2-1	TRBV10-3	NA
TGTGCCAGTAGTACGATGGAGGTAGGGAACACTGAAGCTTTCTTT	CASSTMEVGNTEAFF	NA	TRBJ1-1	TRBV19	NA
TGTGCCAGCAGCTTGGTGCGACTAGCGGGTACGCCAGATACGCAGTATTTT	CASSLVRLAGTPDTQYF	TRBD2	TRBJ2-3	TRBV5-4	NA
TGTGCCAGTAGTTCCCTGGGGCCCGGGGAGCTGTTTTTT	CASSSLGPGELFF	NA	TRBJ2-2	TRBV19	NA
TGTGCCAGCAGCAAATACGGGACTAGCGGGATTTCCTACAATGAGCAGTTCTTC	CASSKYGTSGISYNEQFF	NA	TRBJ2-1	TRBV21-1	NA
TGTGCCAGCAGCACCGGACTAGCGGGAGTCAATGAGCAGTTCTTC	CASSTGLAGVNEQFF	TRBD2	TRBJ2-1	TRBV5-4	NA
TGCAGCGTTGGGGGACAGGTGTCCTCCCGGTTCGGCACAGATACGCAGTATTTT	CSVGGQVSSRFGTDTQYF	TRBD1	TRBJ2-3	TRBV29-1	NA
TGTGCCAGTATGGGGACAGGGGAGGACGGGGAGCTGTTTTTT	CASMGTGEDGELFF	TRBD1	TRBJ2-2	TRBV19	NA
TGTGCCTGGAGTGTGAAGGGGCTCGAGACCCAGTACTTC	CAWSVKGLETQYF	NA	TRBJ2-5	TRBV30	NA
TGTGCCTTGGACAGGGCGCGAACCGGGGAGCTGTTTTTT	CALDRARTGELFF	TRBD1	TRBJ2-2	TRBV30	NA